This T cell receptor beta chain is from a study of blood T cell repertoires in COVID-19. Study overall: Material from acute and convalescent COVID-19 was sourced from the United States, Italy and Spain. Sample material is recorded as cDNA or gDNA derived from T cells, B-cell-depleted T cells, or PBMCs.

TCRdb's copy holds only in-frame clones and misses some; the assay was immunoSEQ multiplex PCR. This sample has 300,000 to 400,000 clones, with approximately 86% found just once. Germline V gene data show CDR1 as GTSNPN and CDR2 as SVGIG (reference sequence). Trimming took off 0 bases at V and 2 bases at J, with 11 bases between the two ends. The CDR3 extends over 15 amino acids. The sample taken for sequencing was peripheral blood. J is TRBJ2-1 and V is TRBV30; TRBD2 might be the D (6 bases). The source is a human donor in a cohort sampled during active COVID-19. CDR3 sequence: CAWSVKLAAYNEQFF. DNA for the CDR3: TGTGCCTGGAGTGTAAAGTTAGCGGCCTACAATGAGCAGTTCTTC. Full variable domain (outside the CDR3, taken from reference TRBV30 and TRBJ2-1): SQTIHQWPATLVQPVGSPLSLECTVEGTSNPNLYWYRQAAGRGLQLLFYSVGIGQISSEVPQNLSASRPQDRQFILSSKKLLLSDSGFYLCAWSVKLAAYNEQFFGPGTRLTVL.